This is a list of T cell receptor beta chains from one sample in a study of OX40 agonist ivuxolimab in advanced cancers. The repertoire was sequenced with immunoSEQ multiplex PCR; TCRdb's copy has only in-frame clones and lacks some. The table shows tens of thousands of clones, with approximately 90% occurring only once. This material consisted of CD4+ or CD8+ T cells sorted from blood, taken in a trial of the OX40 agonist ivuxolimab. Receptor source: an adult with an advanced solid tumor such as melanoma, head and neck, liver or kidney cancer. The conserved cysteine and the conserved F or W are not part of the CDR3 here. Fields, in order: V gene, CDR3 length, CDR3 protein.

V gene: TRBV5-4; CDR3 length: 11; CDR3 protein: ASSFGGANEQF
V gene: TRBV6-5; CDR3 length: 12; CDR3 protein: ASSRTASHYEQY
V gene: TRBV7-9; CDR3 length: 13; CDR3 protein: ASSSIETHFDGYT
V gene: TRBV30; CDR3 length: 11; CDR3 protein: AWEGHGNTEAF
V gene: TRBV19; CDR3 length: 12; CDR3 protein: ASSIVPDFYEQY
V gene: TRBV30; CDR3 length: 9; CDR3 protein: AWSHYNEQF
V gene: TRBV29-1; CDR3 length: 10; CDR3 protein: SAQGLGNTIY
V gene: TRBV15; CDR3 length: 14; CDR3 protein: ATSRDGGRANEKLF
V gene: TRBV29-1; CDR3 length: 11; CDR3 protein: SVEYAGPEGYT
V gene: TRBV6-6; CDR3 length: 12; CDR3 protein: ASSLTGAGYGYT
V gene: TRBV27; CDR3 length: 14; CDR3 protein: ASSSIRDGIGQPQH
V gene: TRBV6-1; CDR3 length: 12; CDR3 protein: ASSELGGTYEQY
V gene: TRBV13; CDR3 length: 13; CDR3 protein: ASSLWGGLSYEQY
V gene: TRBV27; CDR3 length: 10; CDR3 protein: ASSLSGAGVF
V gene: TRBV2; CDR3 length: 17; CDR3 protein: ASRPFTGQQGATNEKLF
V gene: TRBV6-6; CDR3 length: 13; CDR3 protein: ASSNLQGPDNEQF
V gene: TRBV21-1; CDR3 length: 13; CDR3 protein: ASSNGDRVNYGYT
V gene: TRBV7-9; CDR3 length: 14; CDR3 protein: ASSTPDRGSYNEQF
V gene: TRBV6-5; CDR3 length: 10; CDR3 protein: ASSSGLYEQY
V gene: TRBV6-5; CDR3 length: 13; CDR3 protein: ASSYGLAITDTQY
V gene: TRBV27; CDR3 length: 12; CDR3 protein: ASKPALGNQPQH
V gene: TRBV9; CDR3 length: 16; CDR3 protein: ASSAFPDNPDKQETQY
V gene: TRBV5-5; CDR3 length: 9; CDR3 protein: ASSPASEQY
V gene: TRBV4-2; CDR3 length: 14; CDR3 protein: ASSPEGGVSGNTIY
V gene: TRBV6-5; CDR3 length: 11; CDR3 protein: ASSYALNTEAF
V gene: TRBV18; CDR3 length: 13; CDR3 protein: ASSGTGSRLETQY
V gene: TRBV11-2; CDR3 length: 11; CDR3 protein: ASSLFNTDTQY
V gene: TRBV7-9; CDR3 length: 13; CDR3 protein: ASSQEYGLNTEAF
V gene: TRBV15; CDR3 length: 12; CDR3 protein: ATSRVSGETGYT
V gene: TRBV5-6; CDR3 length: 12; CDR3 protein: ASSLRTGGSPLH
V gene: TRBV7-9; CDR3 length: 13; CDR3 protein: ASSLTEYAYNEQF